Here is one T cell receptor (beta chain) with its context. Its binding antigen is unknown. One base away there is no much larger clone; base qualities are not given. Isolated genomic DNA was used for TCRbeta deep sequencing. TCRbeta CDR3 sequencing and initial data processing were performed with the immunoSEQ assay as a commercial service. Per the original workflow: IMGT was used to annotate V, D, J genes, while reads were demultiplexed, adapter and primer sequences were stripped out, and similar clones were merged through frequency-ratio clustering. This is the immuneACCESS table as TCRdb keeps it, with only in-frame sequences that have V and J called. A part of the clones is gone; compared with another copy, unresolved V genes explain less than half, and the rest is unexplained. For V, J and clone size, that table is used; D and trimming come from the DNA. This sample comprises approximately 14,000 clones, approximately 80% of them detected only once. The top ten clonotypes cover about 32% of the sample.

This specimen belongs to a study of somatic mutations in T cells in chronic GVHD (dated by TCRdb to 2020 to 2021). After removal of 4 bases from V and 6 bases from J, the junction retains 6 bases not matched to a gene. In the germline V gene, CDR1 corresponds to SGHTA and CDR2 to FQGTGA. The CDR3 contains 13 residues, cysteine and phenylalanine counted. The read is trimmed to its CDR3 DNA, 39 bases read in frame from base 1. For sorting, staining was done with anti-CD3, anti-CD4, anti-CD8 and a Vbeta20 antibody from the IOTest Beta Mark kit on a FACSAria III, reaching purity above 98%. Mononuclear cells were isolated by Ficoll-Paque PLUS density gradient centrifugation from peripheral blood that had been collected in sodium heparin tubes. Before TCRbeta deep sequencing, the CD4+ Vbeta20+, CD4+ Vbeta20-, and CD8+ T cell fractions were FACS-sorted.

The rearrangement joined TRBV7-3 to TRBJ2-7; 7 nucleotides in the junction match TRBD1. The sequence was collected from a male patient aged 45-59 years with chronic graft-versus-host disease. Following a transplant, a fraction of the T cells may be traceable to the graft donor. The sequenced sample consisted of Vbeta20-negative CD4+ T cells from blood. The cell subset or site label, read with the paper, signifies: CD4+ T cells sorted as TCR Vbeta20 negative by flow cytometry. The sequenced DNA is TGTGCCAGCAGCTCGGACAGGCTGGGCGAGCAGTACTTC. It is translated as CASSSDRLGEQYF.